This TCR beta chain was recovered during a study of blood T cell repertoires in COVID-19. CDR3 length: 12 amino acids. The ends were cut back, 3 bases at V and 8 bases at J, with 10 bases in the middle. The germline gives CDR1 SEHNR, CDR2 FQNEAQ (reference sequence). Sequencing was performed with immunoSEQ multiplex PCR; in TCRdb, only in-frame clones are kept and a portion is missing. The sample yields about 200,000 clones, under 90% seen once. The sequencing sample was made of peripheral blood. The genes are TRBV7-9 and TRBJ1-2; possible D gene TRBD1, 5 bases. This receptor was obtained from a man aged 60 to 75 who had recovered from COVID-19. CDR3 coding DNA: TGTGCCAGCAGCTTGAGCCAGGGAGGCTACACCTTC. This encodes CASSLSQGGYTF.